The entry that follows covers one T cell receptor beta chain sequence. Its specificity is unknown. This record comes from a study of PD-L1 blockade in urothelial cancer. Study context: The patients first took atezolizumab in the mid-2010s, receiving 1,200 mg intravenously every 3 weeks. A median approximately 150,000 T cells were found in blood samples. Notes on the study in general: Durable-benefit patients showed greater tumor-associated blood clone expansion at 3 weeks.

Trimming took 4 bases from V and 1 from J, leaving 7 bases between them. There are 14 residues in the CDR3. The V gene's germline CDR1 is MDHEN and CDR2 SYDVKM. Regarding time point: pretreatment peripheral blood. The method was immunoSEQ multiplex PCR; TCRdb's version includes in-frame clones alone and lacks a portion of them. The repertoire holds tens of thousands of clones, with 81% as singletons. This sequence joins TRBV28 and TRBJ2-2; perhaps TRBD1 as D (5 bases). The TCR originated in a man between 65 and 80 years old with urothelial cancer. Sequences were derived from PBMCs, sampled around atezolizumab (anti-PD-L1) treatment. The CDR3 DNA sequence: TGTGCCAGCAGTTCAGGGATGAACACCGGGGAGCTGTTTTTT. Encoded protein: CASSSGMNTGELFF.